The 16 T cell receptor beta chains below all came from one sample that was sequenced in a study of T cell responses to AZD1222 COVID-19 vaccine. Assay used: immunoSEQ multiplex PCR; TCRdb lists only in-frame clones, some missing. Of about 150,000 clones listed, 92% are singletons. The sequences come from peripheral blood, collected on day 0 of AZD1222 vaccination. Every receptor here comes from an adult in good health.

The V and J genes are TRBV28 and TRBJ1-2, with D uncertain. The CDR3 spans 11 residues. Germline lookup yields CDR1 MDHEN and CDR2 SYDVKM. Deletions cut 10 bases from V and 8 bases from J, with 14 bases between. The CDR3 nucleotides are TGTGCCATAAATCTGGCTTCGGGCTACACCTTC. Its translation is CAINLASGYTF.

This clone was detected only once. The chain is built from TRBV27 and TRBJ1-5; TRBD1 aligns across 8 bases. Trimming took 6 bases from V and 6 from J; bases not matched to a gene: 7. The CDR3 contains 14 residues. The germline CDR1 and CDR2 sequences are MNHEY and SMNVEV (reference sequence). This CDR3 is CASRSQGAAQPQHF. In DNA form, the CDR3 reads TGTGCCAGCAGGTCTCAGGGGGCAGCTCAGCCCCAGCATTTT.

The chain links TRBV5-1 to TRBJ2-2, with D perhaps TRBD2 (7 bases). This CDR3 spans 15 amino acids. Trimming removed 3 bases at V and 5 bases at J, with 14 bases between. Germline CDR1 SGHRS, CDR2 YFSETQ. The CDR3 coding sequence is TGCGCCAGCAGCTACCGGGGGGCTTCAACCGGGGAGCTGTTTTTT. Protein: CASSYRGASTGELFF.

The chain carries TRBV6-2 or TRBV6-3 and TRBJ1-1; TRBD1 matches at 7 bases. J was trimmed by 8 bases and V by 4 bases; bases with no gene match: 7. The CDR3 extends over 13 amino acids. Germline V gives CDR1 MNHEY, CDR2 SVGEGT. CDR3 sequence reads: CASSFGDRGEAFF. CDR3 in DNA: TGTGCCAGCAGTTTCGGGGACAGAGGAGAAGCTTTCTTT.

The CDR3 loop reads CASSVQAVPNEKLFF. For the CDR3, the DNA is TGTGCCAGCAGTGTCCAAGCGGTCCCTAATGAAAAACTGTTTTTT. This rearrangement joins TRBV2 to TRBJ1-4; D is unresolved. Trimming left V 4 bases short and J 3 bases short, with 12 bases between. CDR1 and CDR2 from the germline V gene are SNHLY and FYNNEI. This CDR3 spans 15 amino acids. The complete variable domain, with remaining parts taken from reference TRBV2 and TRBJ1-4, reads EPEVTQTPSHQVTQMGQEVILRCVPISNHLYFYWYRQILGQKVEFLVSFYNNEISEKSEIFDDQFSVERPDGSNFTLKIRSTKLEDSAMYFCASSVQAVPNEKLFFGSGTQLSVL.

CDR3 sequence: CASSLQGGQPQHF. CDR3 sequence (DNA): TGTGCCAGCAGCTTACAGGGGGGACAGCCCCAGCATTTT. This chain connects TRBV5-6 to TRBJ1-5; TRBD1 agrees at 8 bases. CDR1 is SGHDT, CDR2 YYEEEE, per germline. The CDR3 has 13 residues. V shed 2 bases, J shed 7 bases, and the junction held 2 bases outside the gene matches.

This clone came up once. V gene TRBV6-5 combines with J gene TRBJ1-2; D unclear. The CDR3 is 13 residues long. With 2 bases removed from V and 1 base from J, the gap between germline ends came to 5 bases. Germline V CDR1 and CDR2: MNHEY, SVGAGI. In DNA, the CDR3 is TGTGCCAGCAGTTACGGCAATAACTATGGCTACACCTTC. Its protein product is CASSYGNNYGYTF.

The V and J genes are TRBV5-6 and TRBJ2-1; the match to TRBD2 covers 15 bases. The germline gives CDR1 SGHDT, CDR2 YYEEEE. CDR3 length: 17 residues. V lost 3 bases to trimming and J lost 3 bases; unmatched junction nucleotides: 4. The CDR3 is CASSWGTSGRNYNEQFF. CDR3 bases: TGTGCCAGCAGCTGGGGGACTAGCGGGAGGAACTACAATGAGCAGTTCTTC.

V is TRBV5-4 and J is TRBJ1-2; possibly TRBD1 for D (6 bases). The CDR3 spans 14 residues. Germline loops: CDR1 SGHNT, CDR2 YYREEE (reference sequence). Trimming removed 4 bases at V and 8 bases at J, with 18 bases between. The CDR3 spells CASSLDSKQGGYTF. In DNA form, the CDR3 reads TGTGCCAGCAGCCTGGACAGTAAGCAAGGGGGCTACACCTTC.

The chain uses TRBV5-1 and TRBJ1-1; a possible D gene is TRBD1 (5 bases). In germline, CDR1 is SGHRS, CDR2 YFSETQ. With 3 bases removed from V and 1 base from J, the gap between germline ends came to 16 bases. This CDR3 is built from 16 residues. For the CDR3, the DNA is TGCGCCAGCAGCTCGAATCGGGGACGGAGGAACACTGAAGCTTTCTTT. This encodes CASSSNRGRRNTEAFF.

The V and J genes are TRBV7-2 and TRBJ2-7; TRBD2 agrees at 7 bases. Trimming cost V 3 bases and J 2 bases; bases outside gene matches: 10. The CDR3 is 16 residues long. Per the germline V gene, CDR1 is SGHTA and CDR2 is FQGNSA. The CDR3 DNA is TGTGCCAGCAGCTTGGCGGTTTTGGGGAGGGCCTACGAGCAGTACTTC. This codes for CASSLAVLGRAYEQYF.

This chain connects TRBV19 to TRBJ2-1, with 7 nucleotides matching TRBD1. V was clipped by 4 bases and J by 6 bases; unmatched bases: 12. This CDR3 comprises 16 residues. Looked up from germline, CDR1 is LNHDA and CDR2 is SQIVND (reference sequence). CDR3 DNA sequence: TGTGCCAGTAGTACACGACCGGGACAGTCCACCAATGAGCAGTTCTTC. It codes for CASSTRPGQSTNEQFF. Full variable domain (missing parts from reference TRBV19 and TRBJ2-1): DGGITQSPKYLFRKEGQNVTLSCEQNLNHDAMYWYRQDPGQGLRLIYYSQIVNDFQKGDIAEGYSVSREKKESFPLTVTSAQKNPTAFYLCASSTRPGQSTNEQFFGPGTRLTVL.

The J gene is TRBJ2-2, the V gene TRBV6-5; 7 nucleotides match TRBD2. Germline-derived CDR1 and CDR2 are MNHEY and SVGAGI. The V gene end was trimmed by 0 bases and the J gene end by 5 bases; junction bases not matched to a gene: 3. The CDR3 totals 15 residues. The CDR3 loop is CASSYSGEGTGELFF. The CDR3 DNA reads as TGTGCCAGCAGTTACTCCGGGGAGGGGACCGGGGAGCTGTTTTTT.

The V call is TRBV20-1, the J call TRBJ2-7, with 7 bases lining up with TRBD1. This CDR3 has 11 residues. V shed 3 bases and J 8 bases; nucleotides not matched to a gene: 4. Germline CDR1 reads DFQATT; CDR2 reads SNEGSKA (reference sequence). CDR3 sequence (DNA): TGCAGTGCTAGCCAACAGGGGCAGCAGTACTTC. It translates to CSASQQGQQYF.

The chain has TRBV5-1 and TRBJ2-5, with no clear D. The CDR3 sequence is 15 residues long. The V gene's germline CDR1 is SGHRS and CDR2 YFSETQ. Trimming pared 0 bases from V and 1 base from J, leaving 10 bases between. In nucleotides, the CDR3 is TGCGCCAGCAGCTTGGCCGGCGGCACCCAAGAGACCCAGTACTTC. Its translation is CASSLAGGTQETQYF.

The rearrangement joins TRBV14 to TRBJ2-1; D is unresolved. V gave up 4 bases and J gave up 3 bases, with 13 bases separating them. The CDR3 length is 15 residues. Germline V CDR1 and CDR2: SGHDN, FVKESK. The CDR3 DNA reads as TGTGCCAGCAGCCCCGAAACTAACCTCTACAATGAGCAGTTCTTC. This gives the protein CASSPETNLYNEQFF. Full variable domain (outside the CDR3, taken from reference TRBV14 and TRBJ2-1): EAGVTQFPSHSVIEKGQTVTLRCDPISGHDNLYWYRRVMGKEIKFLLHFVKESKQDESGMPNNRFLAERTGGTYSTLKVQPAELEDSGVYFCASSPETNLYNEQFFGPGTRLTVL.